These 26 T cell receptor beta chains were all obtained from the same sample, sequenced in a study of T cells in localized non-small cell lung cancer. Repertoires were generated with immunoSEQ multiplex PCR, while TCRdb's copy carries only in-frame clones and drops some. Among roughly 35,000 clones, around 93% were seen once, and the ten largest hold 2.1%. Sequenced here: peripheral blood, sampled before any cancer treatment. Receptor source: a female donor older than 55 with stage I lung adenocarcinoma.

In its sample, this clone was seen once. The gene calls are TRBV5-1 and TRBJ1-2; the D gene is possibly TRBD1 (6 bases). This CDR3 region has 15 residues. V shed 6 bases and J shed 3 bases, with 18 bases lying between them. Germline V gives CDR1 SGHRS, CDR2 YFSETQ. This CDR3 reads CASTAGGTTDYGYTF. The CDR3 DNA follows: TGCGCCAGCACCGCCGGAGGGACAACGGACTATGGCTACACCTTC.

This clone came up a few times. The chain employs TRBV29-1 and TRBJ1-1; no clear D gene. V was pared by 5 bases and J by 3 bases, with 13 bases between. This CDR3 region has 13 residues. The V gene's germline CDR1 is SQVTM and CDR2 ANQGSEA. For the CDR3, the DNA is TGCAGCGTTTCGCGCCAACGGGACACTGAAGCTTTCTTT. Protein product: CSVSRQRDTEAFF.

The chain recombines TRBV5-1 with TRBJ1-6, with 7 nucleotides matching TRBD1. The CDR3 sequence is 15 residues long. J lost 12 bases, V lost 2 bases, and 11 bases had no gene match. CDR1 and CDR2 (germline): SGHRS, YFSETQ. The CDR3 loop reads CASSLGTDLIGPLHF. The CDR3 DNA follows: TGCGCCAGCAGCTTAGGGACAGATCTCATCGGACCCCTCCACTTT.

The chain has TRBV28 and TRBJ1-1; weak D call: TRBD1 (5 bases). V lost 5 bases, J lost 0 bases, and 13 bases lay in between. This CDR3 comprises 15 residues. The V gene's germline CDR1 is MDHEN and CDR2 SYDVKM. The CDR3 is CASSGPGGVNTEAFF. CDR3 coding DNA: TGTGCCAGCAGTGGCCCTGGGGGGGTGAACACTGAAGCTTTCTTT.

The chain couples TRBV5-8 to TRBJ2-1; TRBD1 is a possible D gene (6 bases). The germline V gene encodes CDR1 SGHTS and CDR2 YDEGEE. The CDR3 has 14 amino acids. Trimming left V 0 bases short and J 9 bases short, with 13 bases between. CDR3 nucleotides: TGTGCCAGCAGCTTGGTGACAGGCCCGGGTGAGCAGTTCTTC. Translating gives CASSLVTGPGEQFF.

Details on this clone: Sequence at one end of the junction differs from germline and may be a read error. This chain connects TRBV6-5 to TRBJ2-7; no definite D call. From germline, CDR1 is MNHEY and CDR2 SVGAGI. The CDR3 contains 16 residues. CDR3 sequence reads: CTSSYSVPERAYEQYF. CDR3 nucleotide sequence: TGTACCAGCAGTTACTCAGTCCCAGAAAGGGCCTACGAGCAGTACTTC.

This sequence joins TRBV19 and TRBJ2-7, with 7 bases lining up with TRBD2. The germline V gene encodes CDR1 LNHDA and CDR2 SQIVND (reference sequence). V was pared by 1 base and J by 7 bases, with 1 base of the junction left unmatched. This CDR3 spans 12 amino acids. Here the CDR3 reads CASSIGGGEQYF. The CDR3 DNA follows: TGTGCCAGTAGTATAGGGGGAGGGGAGCAGTACTTC. Filled out from reference TRBV19 and TRBJ2-7, the complete variable domain reads DGGITQSPKYLFRKEGQNVTLSCEQNLNHDAMYWYRQDPGQGLRLIYYSQIVNDFQKGDIAEGYSVSREKKESFPLTVTSAQKNPTAFYLCASSIGGGEQYFGPGTRLTVT.

The V gene is TRBV27, the J gene TRBJ2-7; the D is unclear. CDR1 MNHEY and CDR2 SMNVEV come from the germline V gene (reference sequence). This CDR3 is 14 amino acids long. Trimming stripped 6 bases from V and 4 bases from J, with 16 bases between. The CDR3 sequence: CASRRNMAVYEQYF. CDR3 in DNA: TGTGCCAGCAGGAGAAACATGGCAGTATACGAGCAGTACTTC.

The chain employs TRBV5-1 and TRBJ1-6, with TRBD1 matching over 7 bases. V was clipped by 4 bases and J by 6 bases; unmatched bases: 13. CDR3 length: 17 amino acids. From germline, CDR1 is SGHRS and CDR2 YFSETQ. The CDR3 nucleotides are TGCGCCAGCAGCGCACGGGTTAGCGGGACAGCTAATTCACCCCTCCACTTT. It is translated as CASSARVSGTANSPLHF.

The chain links TRBV30 to TRBJ2-7; tentatively, D is TRBD1 (6 bases). The V end was cut by 4 bases, the J end by 3 bases, with 13 bases between. Germline-derived CDR1 and CDR2 are GTSNPN and SVGIG (reference sequence). CDR3 length: 13 residues. CDR3 DNA sequence: TGTGCCTGGACCGGAGGCAGGGGCTACGAGCAGTACTTC. This gives the protein CAWTGGRGYEQYF. Filled out from reference TRBV30 and TRBJ2-7, the complete variable domain reads SQTIHQWPATLVQPVGSPLSLECTVEGTSNPNLYWYRQAAGRGLQLLFYSVGIGQISSEVPQNLSASRPQDRQFILSSKKLLLSDSGFYLCAWTGGRGYEQYFGPGTRLTVT.

This chain joins TRBV27 and TRBJ1-4, with TRBD1 as a possible D gene (5 bases). V shed 4 bases and J shed 1 base, with 19 bases lying between them. The CDR3 spans 18 residues. CDR1 MNHEY and CDR2 SMNVEV come from the germline V gene (reference sequence). CDR3 sequence reads: CASSSWPGRGLTNEKLFF. The CDR3, as DNA: TGTGCCAGCAGTTCGTGGCCGGGACGGGGTTTAACTAATGAAAAACTGTTTTTT.

The gene calls are TRBV6-1 and TRBJ1-2; D gene ambiguous. The germline V and J ends were trimmed by 4 bases and 8 bases, with 17 bases remaining between them. The CDR3 sequence is 14 residues long. CDR1 is MNHNS, CDR2 SASEGT, per germline. CDR3 DNA sequence: TGTGCCAGCAGTGGAGCCCGCGGGTTATTGGGCTACACCTTC. It is translated as CASSGARGLLGYTF.

This chain connects TRBV20-1 to TRBJ1-4; D ambiguous. The germline V and J ends were trimmed by 5 bases and 8 bases, with 9 bases remaining between them. CDR3 size: 11 residues. CDR1 and CDR2 from the germline V gene are DFQATT and SNEGSKA (reference sequence). DNA for the CDR3: TGCAGTGCTTTCGACCGCGAAAAACTGTTTTTT. Protein: CSAFDREKLFF.

The chain uses TRBV2 and TRBJ1-1; D unresolved. This CDR3 region has 13 residues. From germline, CDR1 is SNHLY and CDR2 FYNNEI. The V end lost 7 bases, the J end lost 0 bases, and 9 bases lay between the germline ends. CDR3: CASKSGMNTEAFF. In DNA, the CDR3 is TGTGCCAGCAAATCAGGAATGAACACTGAAGCTTTCTTT.

This chain connects TRBV7-2 to TRBJ1-1; 7 bases map to TRBD1. Per the germline V gene, CDR1 is SGHTA and CDR2 is FQGNSA. J was trimmed by 0 bases and V by 5 bases; bases with no gene match: 6. The CDR3 contains 15 residues. Here the CDR3 DNA reads TGTGCCAGCAGCCAGGGGGGGAGGATGAACACTGAAGCTTTCTTT. It is translated as CASSQGGRMNTEAFF.

This sequence joins TRBV13 and TRBJ1-5; D uncertain. This CDR3 comprises 14 residues. Germline V gene sequence: CDR1 PRHDT, CDR2 FYEKMQ (reference sequence). V dropped 5 bases and J dropped 4 bases, with 12 bases sitting between them. The CDR3 loop is CASSNRHGNQPQHF. DNA for the CDR3: TGTGCCAGCAGCAACAGACACGGTAATCAGCCCCAGCATTTT.

This chain joins TRBV6-5 and TRBJ2-7; 12 bases align to TRBD2. From germline, CDR1 is MNHEY and CDR2 SVGAGI. The J segment lost 2 bases and the V segment lost 2 bases, leaving 1 base of the junction unmatched. The CDR3 has 15 residues. DNA for the CDR3: TGTGCCAGCAGTTACCCTAGCGGGGGGGCCTACGAGCAGTACTTC. It encodes CASSYPSGGAYEQYF.

The chain couples TRBV5-1 to TRBJ2-7, with D maybe TRBD1 (6 bases). CDR3 length: 13 amino acids. V was trimmed by 4 bases and J by 1 base, leaving 9 bases between them. Germline CDR1 and CDR2: SGHRS and YFSETQ. DNA for the CDR3: TGCGCCAGCAGCCGGGACAAATCCTACGAGCAGTACTTC. Protein: CASSRDKSYEQYF.

The count of this clone is one. The chain combines TRBV28 with TRBJ1-1; D unresolved. V lost 6 bases and J 5 bases, leaving 10 bases between the germline ends. The CDR3 loop spans 12 amino acids. The V gene's germline CDR1 is MDHEN and CDR2 SYDVKM. DNA of the CDR3: TGTGCCAGCAGGTCGCAGGAGACTGAAGCTTTCTTT. Translation: CASRSQETEAFF.

The rearrangement links TRBV6-6 to TRBJ1-1; no clear D. V was clipped by 5 bases and J by 1 base, with 8 bases between them. The CDR3 loop spans 13 amino acids. CDR1 is MNHNY, CDR2 SVGAGI, per germline (reference sequence). CDR3 nucleotides: TGTGCCAGCAGTCCCACAGCGAACACTGAAGCTTTCTTT. The encoded protein is CASSPTANTEAFF.

This clone was observed once. The V call is TRBV27, the J call TRBJ2-3; D is unresolved. CDR3 length: 16 residues. In germline, CDR1 is MNHEY, CDR2 SMNVEV (reference sequence). V was shortened by 4 bases and J by 1 base, with 15 bases between the two germline ends. The CDR3 loop reads CASSSSSPWGTDTQYF. CDR3 DNA sequence: TGTGCCAGCAGTTCGAGTAGCCCCTGGGGCACAGATACGCAGTATTTT.

V gene TRBV18 combines with J gene TRBJ1-5, with 7 nucleotides matching TRBD1. The germline V gene has CDR1 KGHSH and CDR2 LQKENI. This CDR3 region has 15 residues. V trimming: 3 bases; J trimming: 2 bases; junction bases outside the gene matches: 4. The DNA of the CDR3 is TGTGCCAGCTCACCGGAGGGGGCCGGCAATCAGCCCCAGCATTTT. It yields the protein CASSPEGAGNQPQHF.

V and J are TRBV5-1 and TRBJ1-2; D might be TRBD1 (5 bases). The CDR3 runs to 16 residues. CDR1 is SGHRS, CDR2 YFSETQ, per germline. V was clipped by 0 bases and J by 1 base, with 13 bases between them. CDR3 in DNA: TGCGCCAGCAGCTTGGCCCGGGACGGGATTAACTATGGCTACACCTTC. Its protein is CASSLARDGINYGYTF.

The rearrangement uses TRBV7-9 and TRBJ1-3, with D possibly TRBD1 on 6 matching bases. Germline loops: CDR1 SEHNR, CDR2 FQNEAQ (reference sequence). Trimming pared 3 bases from V and 0 bases from J, leaving 12 bases between. This CDR3 comprises 16 residues. DNA of the CDR3: TGTGCCAGCAGCTTCCGGGACACCTACTCTGGAAACACCATATATTTT. This codes for CASSFRDTYSGNTIYF. Based on the CDR3 plus reference TRBV7-9 and TRBJ1-3, the full variable domain is DTGVSQNPRHKITKRGQNVTFRCDPISEHNRLYWYRQTLGQGPEFLTYFQNEAQLEKSRLLSDRFSAERPKGSFSTLEIQRTEQGDSAMYLCASSFRDTYSGNTIYFGEGSWLTVV.

The genes are TRBV11-2 and TRBJ1-1, with D unclear. Germline assignment: CDR1 SGHAT and CDR2 FQNNGV. The CDR3 totals 11 residues. V dropped 1 base and J dropped 9 bases, with 6 bases sitting between them. CDR3 sequence reads: CASSLGTQAFF. Here the CDR3 DNA reads TGTGCCAGCAGCTTAGGGACTCAAGCTTTCTTT.

This clone appeared a single time. J is TRBJ1-5 and V is TRBV15, with a weak D call TRBD1 (6 bases). The germline V gene has CDR1 LNHNV and CDR2 YYDKDF (reference sequence). The CDR3 loop spans 17 amino acids. V was clipped by 1 base and J by 3 bases, with 16 bases between them. The CDR3 region is CATSRGSQGYDNQPQHF. DNA for the CDR3: TGTGCCACCAGCAGAGGCTCGCAGGGGTATGACAATCAGCCCCAGCATTTT. Supplemented by reference TRBV15 and TRBJ1-5, the full variable domain reads DAMVIQNPRYQVTQFGKPVTLSCSQTLNHNVMYWYQQKSSQAPKLLFHYYDKDFNNEADTPDNFQSRRPNTSFCFLDIRSPGLGDTAMYLCATSRGSQGYDNQPQHFGDGTRLSIL.